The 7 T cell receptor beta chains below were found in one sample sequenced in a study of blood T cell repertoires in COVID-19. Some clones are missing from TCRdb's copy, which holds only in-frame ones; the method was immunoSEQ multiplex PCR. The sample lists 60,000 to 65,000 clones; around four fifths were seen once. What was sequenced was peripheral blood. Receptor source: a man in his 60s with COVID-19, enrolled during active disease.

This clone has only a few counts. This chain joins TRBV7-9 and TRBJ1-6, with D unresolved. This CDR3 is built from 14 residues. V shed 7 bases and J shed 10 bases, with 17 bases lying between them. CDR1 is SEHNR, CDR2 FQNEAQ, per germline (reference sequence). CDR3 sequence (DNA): TGTGCCAGCACCTTCCTGGGAGGCGAGTCACCCCTCCACTTT. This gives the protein CASTFLGGESPLHF.

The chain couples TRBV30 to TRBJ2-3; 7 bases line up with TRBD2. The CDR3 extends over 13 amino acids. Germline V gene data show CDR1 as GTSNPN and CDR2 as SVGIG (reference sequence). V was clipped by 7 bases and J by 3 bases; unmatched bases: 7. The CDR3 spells CASGGGGTDTQYF. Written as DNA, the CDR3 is TGTGCCTCGGGGGGAGGAGGGACAGATACGCAGTATTTT.

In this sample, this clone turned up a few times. The CDR3 bases are TGCGCCAGCAGCACACAGGGTCTGGGATCACCCCTCCACTTT. Amino acids: CASSTQGLGSPLHF. V and J are TRBV5-1 and TRBJ1-6; a possible D gene is TRBD1 (6 bases). The germline V gene encodes CDR1 SGHRS and CDR2 YFSETQ. V was cut by 4 bases and J by 10 bases, with 15 bases left in between. The CDR3 spans 14 residues.

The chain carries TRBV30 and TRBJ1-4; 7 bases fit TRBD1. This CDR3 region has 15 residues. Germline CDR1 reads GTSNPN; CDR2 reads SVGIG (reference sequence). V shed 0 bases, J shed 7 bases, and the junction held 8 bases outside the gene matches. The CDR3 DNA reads TGTGCCTGGAGTGTCCCTTGGGACAGCGGTGAAAAACTGTTTTTT. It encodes CAWSVPWDSGEKLFF.

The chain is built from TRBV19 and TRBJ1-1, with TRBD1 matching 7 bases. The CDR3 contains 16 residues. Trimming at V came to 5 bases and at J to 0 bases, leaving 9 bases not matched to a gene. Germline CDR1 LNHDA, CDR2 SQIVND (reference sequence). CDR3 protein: CASSSEGTAMNTEAFF. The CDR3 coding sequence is TGTGCCAGTAGTTCAGAGGGGACAGCCATGAACACTGAAGCTTTCTTT.

The CDR3 bases are TGTGCCAGCAGTGTGGACAAGAATTCACCCCTCCACTTT. This translates into CASSVDKNSPLHF. J is TRBJ1-6 and V is TRBV2; TRBD1 is a possible D gene (5 bases). The length of the CDR3 is 13 residues. The germline gives CDR1 SNHLY, CDR2 FYNNEI. V lost 4 bases, J lost 7 bases, and 8 bases lay in between.

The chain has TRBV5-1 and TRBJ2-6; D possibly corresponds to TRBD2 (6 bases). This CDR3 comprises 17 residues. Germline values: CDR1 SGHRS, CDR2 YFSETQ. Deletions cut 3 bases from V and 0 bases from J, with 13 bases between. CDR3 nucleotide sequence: TGCGCCAGCAGCTCCCCGACTAGTCCCTCTGGGGCCAACGTCCTGACTTTC. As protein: CASSSPTSPSGANVLTF.